This TCR beta chain was sequenced for a study of shared clonotypes between healthy human individuals. Notes on the study in general: Owing to a small donor count, the genetic and exposure-history diversity represented was limited. The study generally estimated greater richness for naive than memory subsets. The study found lower generation probabilities in non-shared clonotypes than in those shared by all four donors.

Assay used: immunoSEQ multiplex PCR; TCRdb lists only in-frame clones, some missing. The sample has under 1 million clones; about 97% are singletons. As to this clone: Its specificity is not known.

The length of the CDR3 is 16 residues. Germline V lookup: CDR1 SGHVS, CDR2 FQNEAQ. V dropped 2 bases and J dropped 2 bases, with 16 bases sitting between them. Naive CD8 cells comprised CD45RO-negative, CCR7-positively selected cells, excluding terminally differentiated effector memory CD45RA+ cells. There were no recent acute infections or vaccinations among the donors, who were healthy HIV-negative adults. The specimen was naive CD8+ T cells sorted from blood. V is TRBV7-8 and J is TRBJ2-7; TRBD1 might be the D (6 bases). This clonotype was sampled from a man aged 30 to 45 in good health. Here the CDR3 reads CASSLSPDRPPYEQYF. In DNA form, the CDR3 reads TGTGCCAGCAGCTTATCCCCGGACAGACCCCCCTACGAGCAGTACTTC.